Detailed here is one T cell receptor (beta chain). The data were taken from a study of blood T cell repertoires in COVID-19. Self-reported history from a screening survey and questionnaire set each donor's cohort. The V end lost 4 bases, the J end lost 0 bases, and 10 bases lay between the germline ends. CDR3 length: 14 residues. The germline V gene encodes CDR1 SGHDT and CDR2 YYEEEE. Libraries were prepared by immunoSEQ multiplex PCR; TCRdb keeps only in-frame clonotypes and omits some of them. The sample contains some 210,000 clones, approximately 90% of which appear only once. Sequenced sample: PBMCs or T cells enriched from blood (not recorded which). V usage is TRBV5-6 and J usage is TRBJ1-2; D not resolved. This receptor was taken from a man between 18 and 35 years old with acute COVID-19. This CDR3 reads CASSPNQANYGYTF. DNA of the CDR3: TGTGCCAGCAGCCCGAATCAGGCTAACTATGGCTACACCTTC.